One and the same sample provided the 26 T cell receptor beta chains below, sequenced in a study of CD8+CD57+ T cells in acquired aplastic anemia. Sequenced patients had shown CD8+CD57+ cell expansion by flow cytometry. Using genomic DNA as the template, TCR beta VDJ and CDR3 profiling was carried out. TCRdb recomputed calls from the reads with MiXCR, one row per CDR3 protein. The data contain approximately 250,000 distinct CDR3 sequences, approximately 82% of them singletons. The sample was sorted CD4+, CD8+, or CD8+CD57+ T cells (not recorded which) from PBMCs. These receptors were obtained from a human donor with aplastic anemia.

A word on this clonotype: Germline and junction disagree at one end, which may indicate a read error. The genes are TRBV7-3 and TRBJ2-2; possibly TRBD2 for D (6 bases). Germline values: CDR1 SGHTA, CDR2 FQGTGA. The CDR3 covers 13 residues. The CDR3, as DNA: TGTGCCATCGGGACCGGTGCTACCGGGGAGGTGTTTTTT. This gives the protein CAIGTGATGEVFF.

As regards this clonotype: Because it lacks the conserved phenylalanine or tryptophan at the end, this CDR3 is likely a read error. The DNA is omitted, as the CDR3 cannot be located on it reliably, and the CDR3 follows TCRdb's listing. The chain carries TRBV9 and TRBJ2-5; the D call of TRBD2 is as the table states it, not checked on the DNA. The V gene's germline CDR1 is SGDLS and CDR2 YYNGEE. The CDR3 region is 12 residues in length, termini included. CDR3 residues: CASSVEDYPMNT.

The chain combines TRBV10-3 with TRBJ1-5, with no clear D. There are 13 residues in the CDR3. Between the trimmed V and J ends, which lost 10 bases and 5 bases, there was a span of 15 bases. Germline V gives CDR1 ENHRY, CDR2 SYGVKD. The CDR3 DNA is TGTGCCACCCATGGCCGTCCGCATCAGCCCCAGCATTTT. This sequence encodes CATHGRPHQPQHF.

This clonotype was recorded only once. The CDR3 does not close with the conserved phenylalanine or tryptophan, likely indicating a read error. The J gene is TRBJ2-3, the V gene TRBV2, with 8 bases identical to TRBD2. Germline-derived CDR1 and CDR2 are SNHLY and FYNNEI. The CDR3 length is 13 residues. In DNA, the CDR3 is TGTGCCAGCGGTGACGGGGGGGCCGACTATCAGTATATC. Protein product: CASGDGGADYQYI.

On this clonotype: At one of its ends the junction is not consistent with the germline gene, which may arise from a read error. The chain's CDR3 is CASSHKGKGYYNEQFF. The CDR3 coding sequence is TGCGCCAGCAGCCACAAAGGGAAGGGGTACTACAATGAGCAGTTCTTC. The chain carries TRBV5-4 and TRBJ2-1; D is perhaps TRBD1 (5 bases). There are 16 residues in the CDR3. Germline CDR1 SGHNT, CDR2 YYREEE (reference sequence). Drawing the rest from reference TRBV5-4 and TRBJ2-1, the complete variable domain is ETGVTQSPTHLIKTRGQQVTLRCSSQSGHNTVSWYQQALGQGPQFIFQYYREEENGRGNFPPRFSGLQFPNYSSELNVNALELDDSALYLCASSHKGKGYYNEQFFGPGTRLTVL.

The CDR3 loop reads CASSFTSAMSSFSYEQYV. CDR3 nucleotides: TGTGCCAGCAGCTTTACTAGCGCAATGAGCAGTTTTTCGTACGAGCAGTACGTC. V gene TRBV7-2 combines with J gene TRBJ2-7, with 7 bases aligning to TRBD2. Germline-derived CDR1 and CDR2 are SGHTA and FQGNSA. The CDR3 has 18 amino acids. V dropped 3 bases and J dropped 4; count of bases not matched to a gene: 18.

This clonotype has a count of ten or more. The chain links TRBV20-1 to TRBJ1-1; D gene unclear. The CDR3 runs 15 residues. Germline-derived CDR1 and CDR2 are DFQATT and SNEGSKA (reference sequence). Trimming took off 0 bases at V and 8 bases at J, with 19 bases between the two ends. The CDR3 DNA sequence: TGCAGTGCTAGAGACAGAGACAAGGGAGACGTCGAAGCTTTCTTT. This translates into CSARDRDKGDVEAFF.

This clonotype was detected once. The chain is built from TRBV9 and TRBJ2-7; a possible D gene is TRBD1 (6 bases). The CDR3 sequence is 14 residues long. Trimming removed 0 bases from V and 4 bases from J, with 11 bases in between. CDR1 and CDR2 (germline): SGDLS, YYNGEE. The CDR3 nucleotides read TGTGCCAGCAGCGTAGGCGGACAGAGATACGAGCAGTACTTC. Residues: CASSVGGQRYEQYF. Looking up the rest from reference TRBV9 and TRBJ2-7 gives the full variable domain: DSGVTQTPKHLITATGQRVTLRCSPRSGDLSVYWYQQSLDQGLQFLIQYYNGEERAKGNILERFSAQQFPDLHSELNLSSLELGDSALYFCASSVGGQRYEQYFGPGTRLTVT.

The genes are TRBV3-1 and TRBJ2-7; D could derive from TRBD1 or TRBD2 (5 bases each). With 4 bases removed from V and 4 bases from J, the gap between germline ends came to 14 bases. The CDR3 extends over 14 amino acids. The germline gives CDR1 LGHDT, CDR2 YNNKEL (reference sequence). Written as DNA, the CDR3 is TGTGCCAGCAGCCCCGGGACCAGAGTTTACGAGCAGTACTTC. This translates into CASSPGTRVYEQYF.

The chain has TRBV7-3 and TRBJ2-3; 8 bases fit TRBD1. Germline CDR1 is SGHTA and CDR2 is FQGTGA. The CDR3 totals 20 residues. Germline trimming cut 5 bases from V and 2 bases from J; bases unmatched to any gene: 21. CDR3 amino acids: CASSASGGPNEKLYTDTQYF. The CDR3 coding sequence is TGTGCCAGCAGCGCCTCAGGGGGCCCCAATGAAAAACTCTACACAGATACGCAGTATTTT.

This chain links TRBV11-3 with TRBJ2-7, with D possibly being TRBD1 (6 bases). This CDR3 has 15 amino acids. Trimming took off 5 bases at V and 0 bases at J, with 14 bases between the two ends. The germline gives CDR1 SGHNT, CDR2 YENEEA. The CDR3 reads CASSPEQGSSYEQYF. The CDR3 region has the DNA TGTGCCAGCAGCCCAGAACAGGGAAGCTCCTACGAGCAGTACTTC.

Comments on this clonotype: The CDR3 does not close with the conserved phenylalanine or tryptophan, likely indicating a read error. The DNA is omitted, as the CDR3 cannot be located on it reliably, and the CDR3 follows TCRdb's listing. V usage is TRBV19 and J usage is TRBJ2-1; the table names TRBD2, a call not compared with the DNA. The CDR3 totals 16 residues, both ends included. Looked up from germline, CDR1 is LNHDA and CDR2 is SQIVND (reference sequence). This chain's CDR3 is CASSMASGACKDQFFV.

The V gene is TRBV24-1, the J gene TRBJ2-3, with 7 bases identical to TRBD2. The CDR3 sequence is 13 residues long. Germline V gene data show CDR1 as KGHDR and CDR2 as SFDVKD. V gave up 11 bases and J gave up 6 bases; unmatched junction bases: 10. Here the CDR3 reads CASRPGTTDTQYF. CDR3 bases: TGTGCCAGCAGGCCCGGGACTACCGATACGCAGTATTTT.

This clonotype occurred a few times. CDR3 region: CASSLTGFSYEQYF. As DNA, the CDR3 is TGTGCCAGTAGTTTAACAGGGTTTTCCTACGAGCAGTACTTC. The V gene is TRBV19, the J gene TRBJ2-7, with a tentative D call TRBD1 (6 bases). This CDR3 has 14 residues. Germline-derived CDR1 and CDR2 are LNHDA and SQIVND (reference sequence). V shed 5 bases and J shed 1 base, with 12 bases lying between them. The full variable domain, in which reference TRBV19 and TRBJ2-7 provide the parts outside the CDR3, is DGGITQSPKYLFRKEGQNVTLSCEQNLNHDAMYWYRQDPGQGLRLIYYSQIVNDFQKGDIAEGYSVSREKKESFPLTVTSAQKNPTAFYLCASSLTGFSYEQYFGPGTRLTVT.

The CDR3 sequence: CASSPVGIYEQYF. The CDR3 DNA reads TGTGCCAGTAGTCCGGTGGGAATCTACGAGCAGTACTTC. The rearrangement links TRBV7-3 to TRBJ2-7; D uncertain. Germline loops: CDR1 SGHTA, CDR2 FQGTGA. Trimming took 9 bases from V and 3 from J, leaving 15 bases between them. The CDR3 contains 13 residues. Together with reference TRBV7-3 and TRBJ2-7, the CDR3 gives the full variable domain: GAGVSQTPSNKVTEKGKYVELRCDPISGHTALYWYRQSLGQGPEFLIYFQGTGAADDSGLPNDRFFAVRPEGSVSTLKIQRTERGDSAVYLCASSPVGIYEQYFGPGTRLTVT.

Ten or more counts support this clonotype. The V gene is TRBV29-1, the J gene TRBJ2-1, with D hard to call. This CDR3 is 15 amino acids long. Trimming removed 3 bases at V and 6 bases at J, with 18 bases between. CDR1 SQVTM and CDR2 ANQGSEA come from the germline V gene. The CDR3 nucleotides are TGCAGCGTTGATCCGCCTGGACCGTATCGCAATGAGCAGTTCTTC. Its protein is CSVDPPGPYRNEQFF.

The chain recombines TRBV7-6 with TRBJ2-6; possibly TRBD1 or TRBD2 for D (6 bases each). Between the trimmed V and J ends, which lost 0 bases and 16 bases, there was a span of 22 bases. Germline CDR1 and CDR2: SGHVS and FNYEAQ. The CDR3 is 16 amino acids. For the CDR3, the DNA is TGTGCCAGCAGCTTAGCCCGCGGGACAAAAGAGACCCAGCTGACTTTC. Its protein product is CASSLARGTKETQLTF.

On this clonotype itself: A read error may produce the germline difference seen at one junction end. The rearrangement joins TRBV7-9 to TRBJ2-5; D remains unclear. The CDR3 is 14 amino acids. The V gene's germline CDR1 is SEHNR and CDR2 FQNEAQ (reference sequence). The chain's CDR3 is CATSCESQQETQDF. DNA of the CDR3: TGTGCCACCAGCTGTGAAAGTCAGCAAGAGACCCAGGACTTC.

Worth noting for this clonotype: At one boundary the junction diverges from the germline segment, which might be a read error. This chain connects TRBV7-2 to TRBJ2-4; weak D call: TRBD2 (5 bases). CDR1 and CDR2 from the germline V gene are SGHTA and FQGNSA. CDR3 length equals 18 residues. DNA for the CDR3: TGTGCCAGCAGCGTAGAGGGCAAAGTTGGTTCGCAGAAAAACATCCAGTACTTT. This sequence encodes CASSVEGKVGSQKNIQYF.

A single count supports this clonotype. V is TRBV7-9 and J is TRBJ2-7; TRBD2 aligns across 8 bases. This CDR3 has 14 residues. Per the germline V gene, CDR1 is SEHNR and CDR2 is FQNEAQ (reference sequence). Trimming cost V 3 bases and J 9 bases; bases outside gene matches: 10. CDR3: CASSFAGGPDAQYV. CDR3 DNA: TGTGCCAGCAGCTTCGCGGGAGGTCCCGACGCGCAGTACGTC.

With respect to this clonotype: Germline and junction disagree at one end, which may indicate a read error. The chain has TRBV19 and TRBJ2-1, with D maybe TRBD2 (5 bases). The CDR3 runs 15 residues. Looked up from germline, CDR1 is LNHDA and CDR2 is SQIVND (reference sequence). The CDR3 nucleotides are TGTGCCAGTAGTATAGCTAGCACATCCTCCAATGAGCAGTTCTTC. It translates to CASSIASTSSNEQFF.

The chain employs TRBV9 and TRBJ2-1; D is possibly TRBD2 (6 bases). The ends were cut back, 8 bases at V and 4 bases at J, with 19 bases in the middle. CDR3 length: 15 amino acids. The V gene's germline CDR1 is SGDLS and CDR2 YYNGEE. The CDR3: CASSLASSGYNEQFF. The CDR3 DNA follows: TGTGCCAGTAGTCTAGCGAGCAGCGGATACAATGAGCAGTTCTTC.

The CDR3 sequence: CASSFHTGCTALFF. As DNA, the CDR3 is TGTGCCAGCAGCTTTCATACGGGTTGCACAGCGCTTTTTTTT. The chain recombines TRBV7-8 with TRBJ2-2; D is unclear. Germline assignment: CDR1 SGHVS and CDR2 FQNEAQ. The germline V and J ends were trimmed by 3 bases and 17 bases, with 22 bases remaining between them. This CDR3 region has 14 residues.

Notes on this clonotype: Sequence at one end of the junction differs from germline and may be a read error. The rearrangement uses TRBV7-8 and TRBJ1-5; unclear D gene. Germline V CDR1 and CDR2: SGHVS, FQNEAQ. CDR3 length equals 13 residues. CDR3 in DNA: TGTGCCAGCAGCTTAGCGGGAGCTCACCACACGCAGTTT. It codes for CASSLAGAHHTQF. The complete variable domain, with remaining parts taken from reference TRBV7-8 and TRBJ1-5, reads GAGVSQSPRYKVAKRGQDVALRCDPISGHVSLFWYQQALGQGPEFLTYFQNEAQLDKSGLPSDRFFAERPEGSVSTLKIQRTQQEDSAVYLCASSLAGAHHTQFGDGTRLSIL.

The chain is built from TRBV10-3 and TRBJ2-5; the match to TRBD2 covers 10 bases. V shed 7 bases and J 5 bases; nucleotides not matched to a gene: 7. The CDR3 sequence is 14 residues long. Germline V gives CDR1 ENHRY, CDR2 SYGVKD. CDR3 DNA: TGTGCCATCAAGAGCGGGGGGGCGTTGGAGACCCAGTACTTC. This sequence encodes CAIKSGGALETQYF.

This clonotype was seen a single time. The CDR3 end shows no conserved phenylalanine or tryptophan, and so a read error is likely. No DNA is shown, since the ends of the CDR3 on it are uncertain; the CDR3 is the one TCRdb lists. The chain employs TRBV11-2 and TRBJ2-3; the listed D gene, TRBD2, was not tested against the DNA. 13 amino acids form the CDR3, both terminal residues included. Per the germline V gene, CDR1 is SGHAT and CDR2 is FQNNGV. The CDR3 spells CASSGGGGDNYGY.